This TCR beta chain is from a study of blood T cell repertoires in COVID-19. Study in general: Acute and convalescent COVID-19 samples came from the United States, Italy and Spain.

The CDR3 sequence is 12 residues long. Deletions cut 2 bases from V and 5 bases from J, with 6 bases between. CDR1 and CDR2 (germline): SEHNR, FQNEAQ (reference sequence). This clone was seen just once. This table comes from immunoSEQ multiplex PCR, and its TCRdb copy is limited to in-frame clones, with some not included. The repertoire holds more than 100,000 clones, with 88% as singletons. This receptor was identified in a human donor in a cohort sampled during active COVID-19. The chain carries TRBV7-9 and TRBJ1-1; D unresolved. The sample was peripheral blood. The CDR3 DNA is TGTGCCAGCAGCTTAATCGGTACTGAAGCTTTCTTT. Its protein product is CASSLIGTEAFF.